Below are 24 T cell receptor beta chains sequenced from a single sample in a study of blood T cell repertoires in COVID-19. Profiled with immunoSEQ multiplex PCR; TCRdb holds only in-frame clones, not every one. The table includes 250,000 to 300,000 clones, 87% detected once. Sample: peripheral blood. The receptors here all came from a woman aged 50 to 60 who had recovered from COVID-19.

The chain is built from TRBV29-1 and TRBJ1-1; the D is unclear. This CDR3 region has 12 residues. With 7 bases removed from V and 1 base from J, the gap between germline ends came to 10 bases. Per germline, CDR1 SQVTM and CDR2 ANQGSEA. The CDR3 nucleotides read TGCAGCGGAGGCACGGCGAACACTGAAGCTTTCTTT. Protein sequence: CSGGTANTEAFF.

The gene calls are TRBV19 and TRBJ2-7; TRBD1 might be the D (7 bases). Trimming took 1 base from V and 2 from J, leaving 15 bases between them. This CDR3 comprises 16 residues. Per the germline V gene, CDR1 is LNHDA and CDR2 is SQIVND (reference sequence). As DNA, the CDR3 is TGTGCCAGTAGTATAGCTCGAGACAGGGAGGCCTACGAGCAGTACTTC. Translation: CASSIARDREAYEQYF.

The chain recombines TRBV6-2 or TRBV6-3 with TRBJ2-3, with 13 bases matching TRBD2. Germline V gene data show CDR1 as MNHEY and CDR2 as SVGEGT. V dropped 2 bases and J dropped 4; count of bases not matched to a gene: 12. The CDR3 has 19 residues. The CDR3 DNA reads TGTGCCAGCAGTTACCCAACGGGACTAGCGGGGAGTGGGGCAGATACGCAGTATTTT. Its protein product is CASSYPTGLAGSGADTQYF.

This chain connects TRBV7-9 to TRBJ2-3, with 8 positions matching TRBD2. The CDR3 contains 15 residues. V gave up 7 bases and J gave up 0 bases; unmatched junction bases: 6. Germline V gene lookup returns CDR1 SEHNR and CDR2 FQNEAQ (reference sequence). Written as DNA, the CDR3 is TGTGCCAGCACACGGGAGGGGGACAGCACAGATACGCAGTATTTT. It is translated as CASTREGDSTDTQYF.

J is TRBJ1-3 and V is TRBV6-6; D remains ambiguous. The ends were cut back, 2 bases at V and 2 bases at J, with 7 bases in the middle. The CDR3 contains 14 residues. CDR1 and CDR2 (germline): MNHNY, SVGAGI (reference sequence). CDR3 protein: CASSYEVTGNTIYF. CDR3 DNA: TGTGCCAGCAGTTACGAGGTGACTGGAAACACCATATATTTT.

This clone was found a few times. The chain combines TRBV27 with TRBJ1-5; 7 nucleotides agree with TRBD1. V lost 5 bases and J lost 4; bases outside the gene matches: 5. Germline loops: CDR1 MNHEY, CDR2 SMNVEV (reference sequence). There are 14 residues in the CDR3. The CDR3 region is CASSPYRGNQPQHF. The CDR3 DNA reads TGTGCCAGCAGTCCCTACAGGGGAAATCAGCCCCAGCATTTT.

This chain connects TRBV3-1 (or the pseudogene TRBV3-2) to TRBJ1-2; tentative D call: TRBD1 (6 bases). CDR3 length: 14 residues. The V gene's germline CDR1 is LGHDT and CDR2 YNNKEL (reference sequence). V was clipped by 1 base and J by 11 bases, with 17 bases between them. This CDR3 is CASSQVVGAPGYTF. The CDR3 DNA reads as TGTGCCAGCAGCCAAGTTGTGGGGGCTCCGGGTTACACCTTC.

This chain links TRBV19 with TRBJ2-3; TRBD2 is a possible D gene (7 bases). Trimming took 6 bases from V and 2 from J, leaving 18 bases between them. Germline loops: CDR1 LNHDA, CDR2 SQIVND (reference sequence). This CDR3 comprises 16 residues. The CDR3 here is CASRMSGGLFTDTQYF. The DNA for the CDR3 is TGTGCCAGTAGGATGTCGGGGGGCTTGTTCACAGATACGCAGTATTTT.

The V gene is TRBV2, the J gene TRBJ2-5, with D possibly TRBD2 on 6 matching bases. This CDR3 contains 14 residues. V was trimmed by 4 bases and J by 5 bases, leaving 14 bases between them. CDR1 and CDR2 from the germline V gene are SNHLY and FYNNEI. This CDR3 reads CASSVRRDGETQYF. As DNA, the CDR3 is TGTGCCAGCAGTGTAAGGAGGGATGGGGAGACCCAGTACTTC.

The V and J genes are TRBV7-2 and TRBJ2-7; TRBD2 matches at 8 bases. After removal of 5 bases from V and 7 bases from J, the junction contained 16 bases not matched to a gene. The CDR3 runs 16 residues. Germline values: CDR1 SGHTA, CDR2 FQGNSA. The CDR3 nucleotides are TGTGCCAGCAGCCCCCTAACCCCGGGAGGGACGCGGGAGCAGTACTTC. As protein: CASSPLTPGGTREQYF.

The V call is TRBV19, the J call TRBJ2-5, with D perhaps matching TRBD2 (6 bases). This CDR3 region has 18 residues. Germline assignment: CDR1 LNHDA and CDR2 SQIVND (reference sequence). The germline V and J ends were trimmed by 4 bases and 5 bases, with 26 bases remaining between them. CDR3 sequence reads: CASSKVGLASIRSETQYF. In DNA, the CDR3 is TGTGCCAGTAGTAAAGTGGGTCTAGCGTCAATCCGTTCGGAGACCCAGTACTTC.

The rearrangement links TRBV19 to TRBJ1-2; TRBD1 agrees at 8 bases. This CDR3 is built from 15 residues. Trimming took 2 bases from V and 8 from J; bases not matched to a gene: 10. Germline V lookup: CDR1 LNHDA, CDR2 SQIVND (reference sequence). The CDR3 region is CASSIMAGQGEGYTF. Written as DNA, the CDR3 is TGTGCCAGTAGTATAATGGCTGGACAGGGAGAGGGCTACACCTTC.

CDR3 region: CASRTSGFANTEAFF. The CDR3 DNA follows: TGTGCCAGCAGGACCTCAGGGTTTGCGAACACTGAAGCTTTCTTT. This chain uses TRBV28 with TRBJ1-1; a weak D match, TRBD1 (5 bases). V lost 6 bases and J lost 1, with 15 bases in between. Germline CDR1 and CDR2: MDHEN and SYDVKM. This CDR3 is built from 15 residues. Variable domain in full (rest from reference TRBV28 and TRBJ1-1): DVKVTQSSRYLVKRTGEKVFLECVQDMDHENMFWYRQDPGLGLRLIYFSYDVKMKEKGDIPEGYSVSREKKERFSLILESASTNQTSMYLCASRTSGFANTEAFFGQGTRLTVV.

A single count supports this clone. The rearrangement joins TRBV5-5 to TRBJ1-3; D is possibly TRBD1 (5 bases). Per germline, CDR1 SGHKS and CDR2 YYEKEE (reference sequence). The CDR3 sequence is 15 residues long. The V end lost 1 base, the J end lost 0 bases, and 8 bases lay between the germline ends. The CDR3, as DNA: TGTGCCAGCAGCTTGCAGGGCCCCTCTGGAAACACCATATATTTT. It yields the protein CASSLQGPSGNTIYF.

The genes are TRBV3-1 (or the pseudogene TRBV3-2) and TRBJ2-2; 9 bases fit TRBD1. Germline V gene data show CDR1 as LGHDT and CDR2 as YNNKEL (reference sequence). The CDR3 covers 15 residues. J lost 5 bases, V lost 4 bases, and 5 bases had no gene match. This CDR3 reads CASSPGTGFTGELFF. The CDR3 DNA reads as TGTGCCAGCAGCCCCGGGACAGGGTTTACCGGGGAGCTGTTTTTT.

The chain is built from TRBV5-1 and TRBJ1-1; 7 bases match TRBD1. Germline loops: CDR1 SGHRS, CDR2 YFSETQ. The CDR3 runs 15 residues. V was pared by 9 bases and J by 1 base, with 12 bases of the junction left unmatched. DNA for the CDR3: TGCGCCAACCCAGAACCGCGACAGGGGAACACTGAAGCTTTCTTT. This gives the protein CANPEPRQGNTEAFF.

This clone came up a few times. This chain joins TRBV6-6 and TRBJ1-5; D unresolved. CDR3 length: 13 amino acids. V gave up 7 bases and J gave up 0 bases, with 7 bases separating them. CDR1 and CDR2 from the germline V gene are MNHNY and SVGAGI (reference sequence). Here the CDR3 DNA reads TGTGCCAGCAAACGGTATAGCAATCAGCCCCAGCATTTT. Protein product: CASKRYSNQPQHF.

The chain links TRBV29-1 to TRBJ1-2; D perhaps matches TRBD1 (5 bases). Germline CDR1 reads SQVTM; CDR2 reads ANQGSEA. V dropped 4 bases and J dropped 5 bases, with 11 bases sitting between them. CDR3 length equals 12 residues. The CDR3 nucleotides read TGCAGCGTTGCGAGGGGAGGGTATGGCTACACCTTC. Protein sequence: CSVARGGYGYTF.

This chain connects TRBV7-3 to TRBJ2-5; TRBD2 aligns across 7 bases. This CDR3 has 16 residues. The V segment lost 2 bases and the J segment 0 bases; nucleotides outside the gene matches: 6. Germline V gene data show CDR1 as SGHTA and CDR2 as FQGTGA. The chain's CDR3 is CASSLLGRANQETQYF. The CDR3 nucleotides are TGTGCCAGCAGCTTATTGGGGAGGGCTAACCAAGAGACCCAGTACTTC.

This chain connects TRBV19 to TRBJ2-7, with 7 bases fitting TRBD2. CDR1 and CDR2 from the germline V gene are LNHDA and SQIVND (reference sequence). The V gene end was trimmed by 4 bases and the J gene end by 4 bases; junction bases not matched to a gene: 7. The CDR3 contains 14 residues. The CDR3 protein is CASSTGLDRYEQYF. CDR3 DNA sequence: TGTGCCAGTAGTACCGGACTAGATAGATACGAGCAGTACTTC.

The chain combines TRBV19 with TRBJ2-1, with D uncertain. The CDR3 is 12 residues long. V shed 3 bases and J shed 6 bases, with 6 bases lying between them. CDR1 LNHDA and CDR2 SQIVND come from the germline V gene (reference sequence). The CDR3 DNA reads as TGTGCCAGTAGTATTTTTCGCAATGAGCAGTTCTTC. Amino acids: CASSIFRNEQFF.

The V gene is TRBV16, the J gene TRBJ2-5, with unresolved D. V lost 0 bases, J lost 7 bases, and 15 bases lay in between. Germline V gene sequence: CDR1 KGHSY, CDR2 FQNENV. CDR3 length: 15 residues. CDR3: CASSQSETGSGTQYF. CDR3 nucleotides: TGTGCCAGCAGCCAATCGGAAACCGGGTCGGGGACCCAGTACTTC.

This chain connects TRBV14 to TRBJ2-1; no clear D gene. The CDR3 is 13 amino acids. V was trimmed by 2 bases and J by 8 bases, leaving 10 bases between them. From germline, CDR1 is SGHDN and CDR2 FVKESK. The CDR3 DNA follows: TGTGCCAGCAGCCAACTAGGAAAGGATGAGCAGTTCTTC. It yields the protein CASSQLGKDEQFF.

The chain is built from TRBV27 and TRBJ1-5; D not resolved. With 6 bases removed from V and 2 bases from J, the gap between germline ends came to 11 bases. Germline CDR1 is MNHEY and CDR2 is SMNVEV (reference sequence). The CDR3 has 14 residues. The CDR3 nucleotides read TGTGCCAGCAGCCCATTCCTAGGCAATCAGCCCCAGCATTTT. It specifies CASSPFLGNQPQHF.